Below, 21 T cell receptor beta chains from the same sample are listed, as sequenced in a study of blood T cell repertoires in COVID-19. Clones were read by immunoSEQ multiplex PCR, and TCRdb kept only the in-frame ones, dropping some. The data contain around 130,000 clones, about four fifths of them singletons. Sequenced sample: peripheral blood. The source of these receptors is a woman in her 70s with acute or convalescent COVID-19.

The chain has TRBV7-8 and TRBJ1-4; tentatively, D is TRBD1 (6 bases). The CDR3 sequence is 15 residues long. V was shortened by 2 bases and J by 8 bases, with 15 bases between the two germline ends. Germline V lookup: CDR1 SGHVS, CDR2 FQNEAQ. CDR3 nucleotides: TGTGCCAGCAGCTTATTAGGACAGAGGGCCGAAAAACTGTTTTTT. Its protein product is CASSLLGQRAEKLFF.

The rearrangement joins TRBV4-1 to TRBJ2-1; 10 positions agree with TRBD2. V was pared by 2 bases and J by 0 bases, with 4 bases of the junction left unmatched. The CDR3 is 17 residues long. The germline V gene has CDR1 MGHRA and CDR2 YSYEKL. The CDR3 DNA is TGCGCCAGCAGCCAAATCCTAGCGGGGGTCTCCTACAATGAGCAGTTCTTC. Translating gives CASSQILAGVSYNEQFF.

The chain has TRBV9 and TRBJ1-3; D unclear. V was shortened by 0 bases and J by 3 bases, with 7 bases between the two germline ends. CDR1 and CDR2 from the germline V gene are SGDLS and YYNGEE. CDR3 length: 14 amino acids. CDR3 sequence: CASSVGTVGNTIYF. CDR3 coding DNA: TGTGCCAGCAGCGTAGGCACAGTTGGAAACACCATATATTTT.

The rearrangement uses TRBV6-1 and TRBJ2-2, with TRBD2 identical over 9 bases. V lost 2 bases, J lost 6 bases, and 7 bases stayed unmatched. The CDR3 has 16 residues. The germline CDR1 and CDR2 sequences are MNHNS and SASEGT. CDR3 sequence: CASSEMLAGFSGELFF. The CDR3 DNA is TGTGCCAGCAGTGAAATGCTAGCGGGGTTTTCCGGGGAGCTGTTTTTT.

The CDR3 protein is CASSLAGRGEDIQYF. DNA for the CDR3: TGTGCCAGCAGCTTGGCGGGGCGGGGAGAGGACATTCAGTACTTC. The chain joins TRBV5-6 to TRBJ2-4, with D maybe TRBD2 (6 bases). V lost 0 bases and J lost 8, with 15 bases in between. This CDR3 region has 15 residues. CDR1 and CDR2 (germline): SGHDT, YYEEEE.

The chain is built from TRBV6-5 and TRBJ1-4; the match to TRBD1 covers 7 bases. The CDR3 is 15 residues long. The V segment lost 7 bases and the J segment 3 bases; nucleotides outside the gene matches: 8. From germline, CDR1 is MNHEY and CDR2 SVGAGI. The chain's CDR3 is CASNSQGVANEKLFF. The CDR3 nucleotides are TGTGCCAGCAACTCGCAGGGGGTGGCTAATGAAAAACTGTTTTTT.

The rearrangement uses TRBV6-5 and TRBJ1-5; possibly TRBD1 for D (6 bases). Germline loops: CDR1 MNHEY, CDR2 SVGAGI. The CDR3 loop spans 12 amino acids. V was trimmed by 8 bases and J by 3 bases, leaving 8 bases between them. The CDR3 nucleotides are TGTGCCAGCTGGACAGTCAATCAGCCCCAGCATTTT. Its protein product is CASWTVNQPQHF.

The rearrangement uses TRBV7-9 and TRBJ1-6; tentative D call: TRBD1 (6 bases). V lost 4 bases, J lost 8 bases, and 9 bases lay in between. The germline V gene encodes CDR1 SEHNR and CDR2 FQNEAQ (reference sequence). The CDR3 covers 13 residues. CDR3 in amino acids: CASSSDRYSPLHF. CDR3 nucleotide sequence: TGTGCCAGCAGCTCGGACAGATATTCACCCCTCCACTTT. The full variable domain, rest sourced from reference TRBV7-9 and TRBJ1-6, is DTGVSQNPRHKITKRGQNVTFRCDPISEHNRLYWYRQTLGQGPEFLTYFQNEAQLEKSRLLSDRFSAERPKGSFSTLEIQRTEQGDSAMYLCASSSDRYSPLHFGNGTRLTVT.

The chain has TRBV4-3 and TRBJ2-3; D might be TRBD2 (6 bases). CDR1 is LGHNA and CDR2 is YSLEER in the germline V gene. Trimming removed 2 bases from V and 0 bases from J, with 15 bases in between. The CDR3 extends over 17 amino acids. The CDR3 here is CASSQTMAGTSTDTQYF. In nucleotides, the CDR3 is TGCGCCAGCAGCCAAACCATGGCCGGGACTAGCACAGATACGCAGTATTTT.

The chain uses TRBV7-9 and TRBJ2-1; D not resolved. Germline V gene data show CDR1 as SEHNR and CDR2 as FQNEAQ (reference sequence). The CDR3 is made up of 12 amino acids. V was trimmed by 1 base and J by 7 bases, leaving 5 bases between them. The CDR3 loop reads CASSLGNNEQFF. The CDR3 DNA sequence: TGTGCCAGCAGCTTAGGTAATAATGAGCAGTTCTTC.

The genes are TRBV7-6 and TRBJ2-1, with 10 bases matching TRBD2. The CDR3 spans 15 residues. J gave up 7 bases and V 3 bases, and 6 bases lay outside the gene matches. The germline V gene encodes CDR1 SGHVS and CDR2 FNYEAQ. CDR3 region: CASSLSGGARNEQFF. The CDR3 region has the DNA TGTGCCAGCAGCTTGAGCGGGGGGGCCCGGAATGAGCAGTTCTTC.

This chain's CDR3 is CASSQESFWSTDTQYF. The DNA for the CDR3 is TGTGCCAGCAGCCAAGAGAGCTTTTGGAGCACAGATACGCAGTATTTT. The rearrangement joins TRBV14 to TRBJ2-3, with D unclear. The V gene lost 0 bases and the J gene lost 0 bases, with 10 bases spanning the gap. CDR1 and CDR2 (germline): SGHDN, FVKESK. The CDR3 extends over 16 amino acids. Full variable domain (outside the CDR3, taken from reference TRBV14 and TRBJ2-3): EAGVTQFPSHSVIEKGQTVTLRCDPISGHDNLYWYRRVMGKEIKFLLHFVKESKQDESGMPNNRFLAERTGGTYSTLKVQPAELEDSGVYFCASSQESFWSTDTQYFGPGTRLTVL.

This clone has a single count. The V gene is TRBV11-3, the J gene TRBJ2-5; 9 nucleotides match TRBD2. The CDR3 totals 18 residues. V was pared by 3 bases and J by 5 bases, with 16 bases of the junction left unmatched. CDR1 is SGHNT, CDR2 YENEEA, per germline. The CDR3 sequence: CASSFLPSGVKPGETQYF. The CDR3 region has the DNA TGTGCCAGCAGCTTCCTACCTAGCGGGGTTAAACCCGGTGAGACCCAGTACTTC.

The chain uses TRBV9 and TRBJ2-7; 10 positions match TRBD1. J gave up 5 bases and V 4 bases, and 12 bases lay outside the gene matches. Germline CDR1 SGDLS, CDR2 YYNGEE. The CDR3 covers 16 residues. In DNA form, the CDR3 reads TGTGCCAGCAGCAAGGACAGGACAGGGGGTAACGACGAGCAGTACTTC. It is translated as CASSKDRTGGNDEQYF.

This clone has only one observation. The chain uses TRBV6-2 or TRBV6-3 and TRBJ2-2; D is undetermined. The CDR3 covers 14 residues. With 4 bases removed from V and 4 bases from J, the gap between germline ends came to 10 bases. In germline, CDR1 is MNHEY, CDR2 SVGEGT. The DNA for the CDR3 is TGTGCCAGCAGTTCCGAGACATTCACCGGGGAGCTGTTTTTT. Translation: CASSSETFTGELFF.

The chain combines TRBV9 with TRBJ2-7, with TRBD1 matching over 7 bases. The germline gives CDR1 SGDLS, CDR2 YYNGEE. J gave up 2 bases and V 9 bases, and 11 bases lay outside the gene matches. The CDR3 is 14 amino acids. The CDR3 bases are TGTGCCACCTTAAAAGACAGGGAACCCTACGAGCAGTACTTC. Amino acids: CATLKDREPYEQYF.

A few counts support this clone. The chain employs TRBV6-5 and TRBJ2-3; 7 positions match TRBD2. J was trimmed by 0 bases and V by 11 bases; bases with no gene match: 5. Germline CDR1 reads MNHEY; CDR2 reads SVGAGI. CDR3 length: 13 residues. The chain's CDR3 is CASGGGSTDTQYF. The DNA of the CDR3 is TGTGCCTCGGGAGGAGGGAGCACAGATACGCAGTATTTT.

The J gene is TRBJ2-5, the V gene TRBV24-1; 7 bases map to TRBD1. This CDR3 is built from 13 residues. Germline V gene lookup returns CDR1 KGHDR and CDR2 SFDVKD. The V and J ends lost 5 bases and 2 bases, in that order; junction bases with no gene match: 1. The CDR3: CATSGDSQETQYF. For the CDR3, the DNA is TGTGCCACCAGTGGGGACAGTCAAGAGACCCAGTACTTC.

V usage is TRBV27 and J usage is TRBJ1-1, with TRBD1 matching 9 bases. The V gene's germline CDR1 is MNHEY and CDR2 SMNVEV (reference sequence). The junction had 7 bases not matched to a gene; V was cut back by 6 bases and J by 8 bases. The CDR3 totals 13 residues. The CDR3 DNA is TGTGCCAGCAGGTTGTCTGGACAGGGGGAAGCTTTCTTT. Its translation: CASRLSGQGEAFF.

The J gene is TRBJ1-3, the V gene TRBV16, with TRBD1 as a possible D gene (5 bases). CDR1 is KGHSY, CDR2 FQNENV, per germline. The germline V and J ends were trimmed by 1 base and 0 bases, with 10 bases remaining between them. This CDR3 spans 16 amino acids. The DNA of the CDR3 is TGTGCCAGCAGCCAATGGGGCGGGAGCTCTGGAAACACCATATATTTT. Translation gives CASSQWGGSSGNTIYF.

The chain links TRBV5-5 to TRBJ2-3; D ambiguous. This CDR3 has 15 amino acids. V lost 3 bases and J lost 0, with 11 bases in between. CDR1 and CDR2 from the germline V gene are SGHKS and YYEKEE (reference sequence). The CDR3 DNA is TGTGCCAGCAGCTCACCCATGACTAGCACAGATACGCAGTATTTT. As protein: CASSSPMTSTDTQYF.